The next 8 T cell receptor beta chains were all read from a single sample in a study of T-cell memory formation after mild COVID-19. A single record per CDR3 protein comes from TCRdb applying MiXCR to the 5' RACE reads. The sample holds approximately 250,000 distinct CDR3 sequences, 16% seen once. Sequencing input: PBMCs or a T cell subset sorted from them (not recorded which). The receptors shown here come from a man younger than 35 who had mild COVID-19 (a few samples of this study predate the infection). Cell type and time point are not known.

In its sample, this clonotype was seen a few times. The chain has TRBV4-1 and TRBJ2-2; no firm D call. The germline V gene encodes CDR1 MGHRA and CDR2 YSYEKL. The CDR3 has 15 residues. Deletions cut 2 bases from V and 6 bases from J, with 13 bases between. DNA for the CDR3: TGCGCCAGCAGCCAACCATGGGTCAGCCCCGGGGAGCTGTTTTTT. Its translation: CASSQPWVSPGELFF.

The genes are TRBV20-1 and TRBJ1-5; the D is unclear. CDR3 size: 14 residues. The ends were cut back, 2 bases at V and 0 bases at J, with 8 bases in the middle. Germline V lookup: CDR1 DFQATT, CDR2 SNEGSKA (reference sequence). CDR3 in DNA: TGCAGTGCTAGACAGAAGTATAGCAATCAGCCCCAGCATTTT. Protein: CSARQKYSNQPQHF.

The sample holds a few counts of this clonotype. This rearrangement joins TRBV9 to TRBJ2-1; no definite D call. Trimming took 0 bases from V and 6 from J, leaving 1 base between them. The CDR3 loop spans 11 amino acids. Germline V gene sequence: CDR1 SGDLS, CDR2 YYNGEE. CDR3 coding DNA: TGTGCCAGCAGCGTAGTCAATGAGCAGTTCTTC. Its protein is CASSVVNEQFF. The whole variable domain, filled in from reference TRBV9 and TRBJ2-1, reads DSGVTQTPKHLITATGQRVTLRCSPRSGDLSVYWYQQSLDQGLQFLIQYYNGEERAKGNILERFSAQQFPDLHSELNLSSLELGDSALYFCASSVVNEQFFGPGTRLTVL.

The table lists this clonotype with a few counts. The chain has TRBV6-5 and TRBJ1-6, with D perhaps TRBD1 (6 bases). Trimming removed 5 bases from V and 8 bases from J, with 13 bases in between. Germline V gene data show CDR1 as MNHEY and CDR2 as SVGAGI. The CDR3 is 14 amino acids. CDR3 in amino acids: CASSPGQIDSPLHF. The CDR3 nucleotides are TGTGCCAGCAGTCCCGGACAGATCGATTCACCCCTCCACTTT.

The genes are TRBV7-9 and TRBJ1-3; D unclear. The V end was cut by 5 bases, the J end by 4 bases, with 6 bases between. The CDR3 length is 12 residues. Germline loops: CDR1 SEHNR, CDR2 FQNEAQ (reference sequence). CDR3 bases: TGTGCCAGCAGCCCACAGGGAAACACCATATATTTT. Its translation: CASSPQGNTIYF.

The rearrangement links TRBV7-9 to TRBJ2-2, with D uncertain. The CDR3 length is 15 residues. Germline lookup yields CDR1 SEHNR and CDR2 FQNEAQ (reference sequence). V was pared by 2 bases and J by 2 bases, with 9 bases between. The CDR3 region has the DNA TGTGCCAGCAGCTTACTAGGATCTAACACCGGGGAGCTGTTTTTT. This sequence encodes CASSLLGSNTGELFF.

The rearrangement links TRBV23-1 to TRBJ2-2; 12 positions match TRBD1. TRBV23-1 is designated an ORF whose function remains uncertain. Unmatched junction bases numbered 16, after V lost 8 bases and J lost 0 bases. The CDR3 has 20 amino acids. The DNA for the CDR3 is TGCGCCAGCGCCCGGGACAGGGGGCCCGGGAAAGGCGCGAACACCGGGGAGCTGTTTTTT. Translation: CASARDRGPGKGANTGELFF.

The gene calls are TRBV5-1 and TRBJ1-5; 7 bases agree with TRBD1. The J segment lost 6 bases and the V segment lost 4 bases, leaving 4 bases of the junction unmatched. Germline lookup yields CDR1 SGHRS and CDR2 YFSETQ. The CDR3 spans 13 residues. The CDR3 DNA sequence: TGCGCCAGCAGCCAGAGGGGGCCTCAGCCCCAGCATTTT. Amino acids: CASSQRGPQPQHF.